This T cell receptor (beta chain) emerged from a study of blood T cell repertoires in COVID-19. Germline lookup yields CDR1 KGHSH and CDR2 LQKENI. The CDR3 length is 15 residues. The V end lost 3 bases, the J end lost 4 bases, and 15 bases lay between the germline ends. The table came from immunoSEQ multiplex PCR; TCRdb's copy has only in-frame clones and leaves some out. Here the sample spans about 160,000 clones, over 75% being singletons. The clonotype was recovered from a human donor in a cohort sampled during active COVID-19. The chain couples TRBV18 to TRBJ1-1; D unclear. The sequencing input was peripheral blood. For the CDR3, the DNA is TGTGCCAGCTCACCTGGCCTTGGGCGCGTCACTGAAGCTTTCTTT. This translates into CASSPGLGRVTEAFF.